A single sample gave rise to the 6 T cell receptor beta chains below, sequenced in a study of T cells in Graves' hyperthyroidism and ophthalmopathy. Amplified TCR beta CDR3 regions derived from RNA transcripts. The HTBI primer set drove a first-round RT-PCR of the TCR CDR3. A single record per CDR3 protein comes from TCRdb applying MiXCR to the multiplex PCR reads. The sample includes 500,000 to 550,000 distinct CDR3 sequences, 15% to 20% of them seen just once. Sequenced material: blood. These receptors came from a man in his forties with Graves' ophthalmopathy.

This clonotype has at least ten counts. This chain links TRBV28 with TRBJ2-7, with 8 bases fitting TRBD1. J lost 6 bases, V lost 4 bases, and 11 bases had no gene match. This CDR3 is built from 15 residues. Germline CDR1 MDHEN, CDR2 SYDVKM. CDR3 amino acids: CASSSQYQGALEQYF. In DNA, the CDR3 is TGTGCCAGCAGTTCCCAATACCAGGGGGCGCTCGAGCAGTACTTC. Full variable domain (rest looked up from reference TRBV28 and TRBJ2-7): DVKVTQSSRYLVKRTGEKVFLECVQDMDHENMFWYRQDPGLGLRLIYFSYDVKMKEKGDIPEGYSVSREKKERFSLILESASTNQTSMYLCASSSQYQGALEQYFGPGTRLTVT.

This clonotype has a count of ten or more. The rearrangement uses TRBV2 and TRBJ2-1, with 9 positions matching TRBD2. J lost 9 bases, V lost 5 bases, and 11 bases had no gene match. Germline V CDR1 and CDR2: SNHLY, FYNNEI. The CDR3 spans 15 residues. CDR3 sequence: CASSTGTSPFGEQFF. As DNA, the CDR3 is TGTGCCAGCAGTACCGGGACTAGCCCTTTCGGTGAGCAGTTCTTC.

This clonotype showed up just a few times. The V and J genes are TRBV5-8 and TRBJ2-1; possibly TRBD2 for D (6 bases). The V gene's germline CDR1 is SGHTS and CDR2 YDEGEE. V dropped 4 bases and J dropped 1 base, with 12 bases sitting between them. The CDR3 contains 15 residues. The CDR3 DNA reads as TGTGCCAGCAGCACCGCAGGGAGGTCCTACAATGAGCAGTTCTTC. Translated: CASSTAGRSYNEQFF.

This clonotype was seen a few times. The J gene is TRBJ1-2, the V gene TRBV2; tentatively, D is TRBD1 (6 bases). The germline V gene encodes CDR1 SNHLY and CDR2 FYNNEI. CDR3 length: 17 amino acids. Trimming cost V 0 bases and J 8 bases, with 22 bases left between them. CDR3 DNA sequence: TGTGCCAGCAGTGAAGCTCCGGCAGGGGCCCGTTCTTGGGGCTACACCTTC. Translating it yields CASSEAPAGARSWGYTF.

This clonotype was seen at least ten times. This chain links TRBV3-1 with TRBJ1-1; TRBD1 matches at 7 bases. The CDR3 totals 14 residues. After removal of 3 bases from V and 8 bases from J, the junction contained 9 bases not matched to a gene. Germline CDR1 reads LGHDT; CDR2 reads YNNKEL (reference sequence). The CDR3 DNA is TGTGCCAGCAGCCACCTTCGACAGGGTCCCGAAGCTTTCTTT. This sequence encodes CASSHLRQGPEAFF.

A few counts support this clonotype. The gene calls are TRBV7-2 and TRBJ1-5; maybe TRBD1 (6 bases). The V and J ends lost 1 base and 9 bases respectively, with 16 bases between them. Germline V gives CDR1 SGHTA, CDR2 FQGNSA. The CDR3 loop spans 15 amino acids. Here the CDR3 reads CASSLGVSGAGPQHF. Here the CDR3 DNA reads TGTGCCAGCAGCTTAGGGGTATCGGGGGCTGGGCCCCAGCATTTT.